Each of the 21 T cell receptor beta chains below was sequenced from the same sample in a study of cytomegalovirus exposure and HLA in healthy donors. Primers: 60 Vbeta forward and 13 Jbeta reverse. Sequenced by immunoSEQ multiplex PCR; TCRdb stores in-frame clones only, minus some. The data hold approximately 67,000 clones, with around 63% observed a single time. The sequenced material came from PBMCs. These receptor sequences come from a woman in her 30s in good health and CMV-seronegative.

The genes are TRBV28 and TRBJ2-7; 7 bases are a match to TRBD2. J was trimmed by 3 bases and V by 4 bases; bases with no gene match: 6. The V gene's germline CDR1 is MDHEN and CDR2 SYDVKM. The CDR3 sequence is 14 residues long. CDR3 nucleotides: TGTGCCAGCAGTTCTCGGGGGGTCAACTACGAGCAGTACTTC. This sequence encodes CASSSRGVNYEQYF.

This clone was seen a handful of times. The genes are TRBV30 and TRBJ2-7, with a weak D call TRBD1 (5 bases). V was pared by 0 bases and J by 4 bases, with 19 bases between. CDR1 and CDR2 (germline): GTSNPN, SVGIG (reference sequence). The CDR3 is 16 amino acids. The CDR3: CAWSVPPTAGSYEQYF. The CDR3 nucleotides are TGTGCCTGGAGTGTACCCCCCACCGCAGGGTCTTACGAGCAGTACTTC.

The gene calls are TRBV5-1 and TRBJ2-7; 8 nucleotides line up with TRBD2. V dropped 6 bases and J dropped 0; count of bases not matched to a gene: 5. There are 14 residues in the CDR3. Germline values: CDR1 SGHRS, CDR2 YFSETQ. CDR3 sequence (DNA): TGCGCCAGCACCCCGGGGGGGTTCTCCTACGAGCAGTACTTC. Translated: CASTPGGFSYEQYF.

CDR3 protein: CASSQDRGPSFSTDTQYF. CDR3 DNA: TGTGCCAGCAGCCAAGACAGGGGGCCCTCTTTTAGCACAGATACGCAGTATTTT. The J gene is TRBJ2-3, the V gene TRBV5-4, with 10 nucleotides matching TRBD1. Losses at the gene ends were 4 bases for V and 0 bases for J; bases not matched to a gene: 11. Germline-derived CDR1 and CDR2 are SGHNT and YYREEE (reference sequence). The CDR3 totals 18 residues.

In its sample, this clone was seen once. The J gene is TRBJ2-1, the V gene TRBV5-4, with a tentative D call TRBD2 (5 bases). CDR3 size: 15 residues. V lost 0 bases, J lost 4 bases, and 11 bases lay in between. Per the germline V gene, CDR1 is SGHNT and CDR2 is YYREEE (reference sequence). CDR3 loop: CASSLEPAAYNEQFF. CDR3 in DNA: TGTGCCAGCAGCTTGGAACCAGCGGCGTACAATGAGCAGTTCTTC.

In its sample, this clone was seen a few times. The gene calls are TRBV7-2 and TRBJ1-1, with 8 bases that match TRBD1. CDR3 size: 14 residues. Germline values: CDR1 SGHTA, CDR2 FQGNSA. Germline trimming cut 6 bases from V and 0 bases from J; bases unmatched to any gene: 3. The CDR3 DNA follows: TGTGCCAGCAGACGACAGGGGATGAACACTGAAGCTTTCTTT. Protein sequence: CASRRQGMNTEAFF.

The V call is TRBV27, the J call TRBJ2-7, with D possibly being TRBD2 (6 bases). Germline V gives CDR1 MNHEY, CDR2 SMNVEV (reference sequence). There are 15 residues in the CDR3. V lost 4 bases, J lost 0 bases, and 13 bases lay in between. As DNA, the CDR3 is TGTGCCAGCAGTTCCCGGGACTCATACTCCTACGAGCAGTACTTC. It encodes CASSSRDSYSYEQYF.

The genes are TRBV7-2 and TRBJ1-4; 10 bases align to TRBD1. The CDR3 totals 15 residues. Germline V gene sequence: CDR1 SGHTA, CDR2 FQGNSA. With V trimmed by 3 bases and J by 8 bases, 6 bases remained unmatched. CDR3 sequence: CASSFSGTGEEKLFF. CDR3 sequence (DNA): TGTGCCAGCAGCTTCTCCGGGACAGGGGAGGAAAAACTGTTTTTT.

This sequence joins TRBV7-3 and TRBJ1-1; the D is unclear. The CDR3 covers 16 residues. Germline V gene sequence: CDR1 SGHTA, CDR2 FQGTGA. V was trimmed by 2 bases and J by 1 base, leaving 14 bases between them. This CDR3 reads CASSLGSRLSNTEAFF. The CDR3 coding sequence is TGTGCCAGCAGCTTAGGATCCAGGTTGTCGAACACTGAAGCTTTCTTT.

The chain carries TRBV4-1 and TRBJ1-1, with D uncertain. Trimming shortened V by 0 bases and J by 4 bases, and 6 bases separated the two germline ends. CDR1 is MGHRA and CDR2 is YSYEKL in the germline V gene. CDR3 length: 13 amino acids. The chain's CDR3 is CASSQDLATEAFF. The CDR3 bases are TGCGCCAGCAGCCAAGATCTGGCCACTGAAGCTTTCTTT.

The sample holds one count of this clone. The junction departs from germline at one end; a sequencing error may be responsible. This sequence joins TRBV7-3 and TRBJ2-3, with TRBD1 matching over 7 bases. The germline V gene encodes CDR1 SGHTA and CDR2 FQGTGA. This CDR3 is built from 15 residues. The CDR3 DNA reads as TGTGCCGGCAGCTTAAACAGGGGAGAGGCAGATACGCAGTATTTT. It specifies CAGSLNRGEADTQYF. Together with reference TRBV7-3 and TRBJ2-3, the CDR3 gives the full variable domain: GAGVSQTPSNKVTEKGKYVELRCDPISGHTALYWYRQSLGQGPEFLIYFQGTGAADDSGLPNDRFFAVRPEGSVSTLKIQRTERGDSAVYLCAGSLNRGEADTQYFGPGTRLTVL.

The chain joins TRBV9 to TRBJ2-1, with 10 bases aligning to TRBD2. CDR1 is SGDLS and CDR2 is YYNGEE in the germline V gene. This CDR3 comprises 16 residues. Trimming cost V 4 bases and J 9 bases; bases outside gene matches: 13. The CDR3 spells CASSSRGTSEVGEQFF. The DNA of the CDR3 is TGTGCCAGCAGCTCCCGCGGGACTAGCGAGGTTGGTGAGCAGTTCTTC.

The V and J genes are TRBV4-3 and TRBJ2-1; TRBD2 might be the D (6 bases). Germline lookup yields CDR1 LGHNA and CDR2 YSLEER. This CDR3 comprises 15 residues. V was clipped by 1 base and J by 6 bases, with 13 bases between them. The CDR3: CASSQVWDGGNEQFF. The CDR3 DNA reads TGCGCCAGCAGCCAAGTCTGGGACGGGGGCAATGAGCAGTTCTTC.

The J gene is TRBJ1-4, the V gene TRBV18; perhaps TRBD1 as D (6 bases). The V and J ends lost 4 bases and 3 bases respectively, with 15 bases between them. Germline CDR1 and CDR2: KGHSH and LQKENI. CDR3 length: 16 amino acids. CDR3 nucleotides: TGTGCCAGCTCACAATACCTTGGACAGTCTAATGAAAAACTGTTTTTT. Its translation is CASSQYLGQSNEKLFF.

V and J are TRBV15 and TRBJ1-4; D ambiguous. V gave up 0 bases and J gave up 8 bases, with 13 bases separating them. The CDR3 is made up of 15 amino acids. Germline values: CDR1 LNHNV, CDR2 YYDKDF (reference sequence). The CDR3 DNA is TGTGCCACCAGCAGAGACCCCACCCAGAGGGAAAAACTGTTTTTT. As protein: CATSRDPTQREKLFF.

J is TRBJ1-1 and V is TRBV19; D is unclear. Germline V gives CDR1 LNHDA, CDR2 SQIVND (reference sequence). CDR3 length equals 14 residues. V gave up 5 bases and J gave up 0 bases, with 10 bases separating them. The chain's CDR3 is CASSVIQMNTEAFF. The CDR3 nucleotides are TGTGCCAGTAGTGTAATACAGATGAACACTGAAGCTTTCTTT.

In this sample, this clone turned up once. The chain is built from TRBV30 and TRBJ2-1; a weak D match, TRBD2 (6 bases). Trimming took off 3 bases at V and 5 bases at J, with 14 bases between the two ends. The CDR3 covers 14 residues. CDR1 is GTSNPN, CDR2 SVGIG, per germline (reference sequence). The CDR3 reads CAWRPGTADNEQFF. DNA of the CDR3: TGTGCCTGGAGGCCCGGGACTGCTGACAATGAGCAGTTCTTC.

The genes are TRBV6-5 and TRBJ2-1; 8 bases align to TRBD2. CDR1 and CDR2 (germline): MNHEY, SVGAGI. The junction had 5 bases not matched to a gene; V was cut back by 8 bases and J by 2 bases. CDR3 size: 14 residues. This chain's CDR3 is CASGSGLAYNEQFF. CDR3 sequence (DNA): TGTGCCAGCGGGTCGGGACTAGCCTACAATGAGCAGTTCTTC.

The CDR3 is CASSPRDRGFYEQYF. The CDR3 DNA follows: TGTGCCAGCAGCCCCCGGGACAGGGGATTCTACGAGCAGTACTTC. The chain carries TRBV6-5 and TRBJ2-7, with 10 bases lining up with TRBD1. J gave up 3 bases and V 6 bases, and 8 bases lay outside the gene matches. Germline CDR1 and CDR2: MNHEY and SVGAGI. The CDR3 length is 15 residues.

This sequence joins TRBV6-1 and TRBJ2-2, with a weak D call TRBD2 (5 bases). This CDR3 is built from 14 residues. The germline V gene has CDR1 MNHNS and CDR2 SASEGT. Trimming stripped 5 bases from V and 6 bases from J, with 13 bases between. The CDR3 reads CASSWTPRAGELFF. In DNA form, the CDR3 reads TGTGCCAGCAGTTGGACTCCCCGCGCCGGGGAGCTGTTTTTT.

V and J are TRBV5-6 and TRBJ2-4, with 11 bases that match TRBD2. The CDR3 covers 18 residues. J was trimmed by 0 bases and V by 0 bases; bases with no gene match: 5. Germline V gives CDR1 SGHDT, CDR2 YYEEEE. CDR3: CASSLVLAGGLAKNIQYF. CDR3 coding DNA: TGTGCCAGCAGCTTGGTTCTAGCGGGGGGTCTAGCCAAAAACATTCAGTACTTC.